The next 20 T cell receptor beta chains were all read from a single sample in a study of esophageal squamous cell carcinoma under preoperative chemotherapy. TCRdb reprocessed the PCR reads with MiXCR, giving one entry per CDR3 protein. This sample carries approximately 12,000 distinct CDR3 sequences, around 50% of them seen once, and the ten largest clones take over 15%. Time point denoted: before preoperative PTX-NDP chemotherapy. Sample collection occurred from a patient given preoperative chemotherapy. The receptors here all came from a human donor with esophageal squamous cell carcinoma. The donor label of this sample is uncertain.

DNA for the CDR3: TGTGCCAGCAGTGAATTTTGGGGAAGCTACACAAATACGCAGTACTTC. This gives the protein CASSEFWGSYTNTQYF. The J gene is TRBJ2-3, the V gene TRBV6-1; D not certain. Judging by the DNA end, TRBJ2-7 fits better; the J call may be wrong. The germline V gene encodes CDR1 MNHNS and CDR2 SASEGT. The CDR3 runs 16 residues.

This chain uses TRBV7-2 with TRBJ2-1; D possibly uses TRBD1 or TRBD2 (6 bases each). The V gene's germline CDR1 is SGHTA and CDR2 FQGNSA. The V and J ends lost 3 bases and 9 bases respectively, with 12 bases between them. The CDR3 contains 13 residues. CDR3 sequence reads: CASSFNGGFEQFF. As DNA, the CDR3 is TGTGCCAGCAGCTTTAACGGGGGCTTTGAGCAGTTCTTC.

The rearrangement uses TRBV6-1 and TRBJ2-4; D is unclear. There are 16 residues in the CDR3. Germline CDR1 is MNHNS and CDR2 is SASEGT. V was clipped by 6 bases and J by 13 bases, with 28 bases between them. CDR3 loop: CASRDPGLRATDTQYF. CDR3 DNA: TGTGCCAGCAGGGATCCGGGCCTGCGAGCCACAGACACGCAGTACTTC.

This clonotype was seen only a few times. The DNA of the CDR3 is TGTGCCAGCAGCTTAGCGGGGGTTAGCTACTACAATGAGCAGTACTTC. It translates to CASSLAGVSYYNEQYF. The chain uses TRBV11-2 and TRBJ2-1, with TRBD2 as a possible D gene (6 bases). Gene TRBJ2-7 matches the end of the DNA better, so the J call may be wrong. The CDR3 is 16 residues long. The germline CDR1 and CDR2 sequences are SGHAT and FQNNGV.

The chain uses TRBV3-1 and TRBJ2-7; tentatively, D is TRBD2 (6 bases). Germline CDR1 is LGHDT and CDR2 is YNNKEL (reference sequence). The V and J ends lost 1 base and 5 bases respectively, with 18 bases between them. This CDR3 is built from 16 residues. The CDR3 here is CASSQGVSGGGDEQYF. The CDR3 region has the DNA TGTGCCAGCAGCCAAGGAGTTAGCGGAGGAGGCGACGAGCAGTACTTC.

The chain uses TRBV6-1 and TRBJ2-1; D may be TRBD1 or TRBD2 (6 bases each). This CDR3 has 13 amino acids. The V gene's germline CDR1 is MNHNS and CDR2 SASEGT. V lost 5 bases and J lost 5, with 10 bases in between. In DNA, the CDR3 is TGTGCCAGCAGTCGGGGGCTTAACAATGAGCAGTTCTTC. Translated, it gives CASSRGLNNEQFF.

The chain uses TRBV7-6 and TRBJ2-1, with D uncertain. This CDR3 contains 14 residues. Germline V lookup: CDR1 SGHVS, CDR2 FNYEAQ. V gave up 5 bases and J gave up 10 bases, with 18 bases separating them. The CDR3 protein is CASSEKVTIGEQFF. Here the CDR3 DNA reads TGTGCCAGCAGCGAAAAGGTCACTATTGGGGAGCAGTTCTTC.

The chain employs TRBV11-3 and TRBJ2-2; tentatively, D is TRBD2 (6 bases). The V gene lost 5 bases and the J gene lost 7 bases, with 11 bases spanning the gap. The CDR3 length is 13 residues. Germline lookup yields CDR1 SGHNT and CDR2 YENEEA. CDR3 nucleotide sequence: TGTGCCAGCAGCAGGGACTTTGTCGGGGAGCTGTTTTTT. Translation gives CASSRDFVGELFF.

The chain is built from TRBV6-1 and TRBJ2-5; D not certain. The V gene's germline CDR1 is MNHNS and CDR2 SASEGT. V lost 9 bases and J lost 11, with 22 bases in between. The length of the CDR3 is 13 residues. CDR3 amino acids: CASSVCPQNTQYF. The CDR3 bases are TGTGCCAGTTCTGTCTGCCCCCAAAACACTCAGTACTTC.

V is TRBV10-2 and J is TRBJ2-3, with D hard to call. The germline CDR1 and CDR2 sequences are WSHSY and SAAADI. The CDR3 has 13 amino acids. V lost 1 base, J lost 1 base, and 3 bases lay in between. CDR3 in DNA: TGCGCCAGCAGTGAGTTGGGCACAGATACGCAGTATTTT. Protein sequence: CASSELGTDTQYF.

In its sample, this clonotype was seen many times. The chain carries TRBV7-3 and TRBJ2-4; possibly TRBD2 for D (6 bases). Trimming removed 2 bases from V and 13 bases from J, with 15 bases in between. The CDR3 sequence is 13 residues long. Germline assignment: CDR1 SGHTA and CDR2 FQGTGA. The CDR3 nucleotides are TGTGCCAGCAGCTTATTACGGGGGAATGAGCAGTACTTC. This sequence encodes CASSLLRGNEQYF.

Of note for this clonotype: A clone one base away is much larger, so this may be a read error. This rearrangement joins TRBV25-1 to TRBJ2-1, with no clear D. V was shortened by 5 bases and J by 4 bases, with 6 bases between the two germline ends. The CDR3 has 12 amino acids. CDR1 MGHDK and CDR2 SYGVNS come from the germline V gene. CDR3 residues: CASSRSYNEQFF. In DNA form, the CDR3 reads TGTGCCAGCAGTCGGTCGTACAATGAGCAGTTCTTC.

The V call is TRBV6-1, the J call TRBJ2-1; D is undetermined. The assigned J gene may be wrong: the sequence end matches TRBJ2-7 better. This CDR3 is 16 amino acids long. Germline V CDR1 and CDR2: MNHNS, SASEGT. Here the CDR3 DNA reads TGTGCCAGCAGTGACCACCCCGGGCCCCCGAGCAATGAGCAGTACTTC. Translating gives CASSDHPGPPSNEQYF.

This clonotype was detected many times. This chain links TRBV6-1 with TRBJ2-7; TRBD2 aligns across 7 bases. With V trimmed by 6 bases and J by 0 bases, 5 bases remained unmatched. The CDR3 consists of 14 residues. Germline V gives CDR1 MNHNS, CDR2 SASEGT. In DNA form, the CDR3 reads TGTGCCAGCAGGATAGCGGGCAGCTCCTACGAGCAGTACTTC. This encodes CASRIAGSSYEQYF.

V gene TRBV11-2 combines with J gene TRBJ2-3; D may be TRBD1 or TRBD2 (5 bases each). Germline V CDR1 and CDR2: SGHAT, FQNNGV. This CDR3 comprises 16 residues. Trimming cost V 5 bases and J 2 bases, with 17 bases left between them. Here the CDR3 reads CASSTRDRANTDTQYF. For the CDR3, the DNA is TGTGCCAGCAGCACCAGGGACCGCGCCAACACAGATACGCAGTATTTT.

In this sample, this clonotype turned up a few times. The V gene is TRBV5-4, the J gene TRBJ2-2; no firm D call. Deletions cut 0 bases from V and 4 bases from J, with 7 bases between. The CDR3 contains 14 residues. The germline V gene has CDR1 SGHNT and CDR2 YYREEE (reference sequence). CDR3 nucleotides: TGTGCCAGCAGCTTGGGGGGTGGCACCGGGGAGCTGTTTTTT. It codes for CASSLGGGTGELFF.

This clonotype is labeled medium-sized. CDR3 sequence (DNA): TGTGCCAGCAGCCCAGGTCAGGGCACAGATACGCAGTATTTT. This gives the protein CASSPGQGTDTQYF. The J gene is TRBJ2-3, the V gene TRBV6-1; no reliable D call. Trimming took 6 bases from V and 1 from J, leaving 11 bases between them. The germline gives CDR1 MNHNS, CDR2 SASEGT. The CDR3 has 14 amino acids.

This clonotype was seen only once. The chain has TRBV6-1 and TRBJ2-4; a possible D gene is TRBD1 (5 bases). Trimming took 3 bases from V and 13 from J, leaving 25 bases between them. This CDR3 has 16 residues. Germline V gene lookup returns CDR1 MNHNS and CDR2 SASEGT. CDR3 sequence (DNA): TGTGCCAGCAGTGACTTGGGGCTGTGCGCCAAAGACACGCAGTACTTC. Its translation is CASSDLGLCAKDTQYF.

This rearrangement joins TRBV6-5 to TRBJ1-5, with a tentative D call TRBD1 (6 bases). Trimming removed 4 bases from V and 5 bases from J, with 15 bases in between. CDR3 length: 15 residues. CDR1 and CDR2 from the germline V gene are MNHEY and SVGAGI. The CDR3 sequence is CASSWGGAGDQPQHF. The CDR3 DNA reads TGTGCCAGCAGTTGGGGGGGGGCAGGAGATCAGCCCCAGCATTTT.

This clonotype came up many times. CDR3 sequence reads: CASSPVGVLGETQYF. The CDR3 nucleotides read TGTGCCAGCTCCCCGGTGGGGGTTTTAGGAGAGACCCAGTACTTC. This chain connects TRBV7-3 to TRBJ2-5, with D perhaps given as TRBD1 or TRBD2 (5 bases each). Trimming shortened V by 8 bases and J by 4 bases, and 20 bases separated the two germline ends. The germline V gene encodes CDR1 SGHTA and CDR2 FQGTGA. The CDR3 extends over 15 amino acids.